This T cell receptor beta chain was recovered during a study of CD8+ T cells in alopecia areata. About the research overall: A regimen of oral tofacitinib, 5 to 10 mg twice daily, was given to treated patients.

Extraction and reverse transcription of RNA yielded cDNA as the sequencing template. Libraries were prepared by immunoSEQ multiplex PCR; TCRdb keeps only in-frame clonotypes and omits some of them. The table lists over 95,000 clones, roughly 56% of them singletons. Documented treatment: oral pan-JAK inhibitor, 5-10 mg twice daily. The study team obtained lesional scalp punch biopsies and peripheral blood from alopecia areata patients. CDR1 and CDR2 from the germline V gene are SNHLY and FYNNEI. This CDR3 spans 13 amino acids. Trimming left V 4 bases short and J 4 bases short, with 8 bases between. Only a few counts were recorded for this clone.

The sequence was collected from a human donor with alopecia areata. This chain uses TRBV2 with TRBJ1-5; D ambiguous. The specimen was CD4+ T cells sorted from blood, collected at week 24, from a patient treated with tofacitinib. In DNA, the CDR3 is TGTGCCAGCAGTGTCCTCGGTAATCAGCCCCAGCATTTT. Protein product: CASSVLGNQPQHF.